The 9 T cell receptor beta chains below were found in one sample sequenced in a study of beta chain features in type 1 diabetes. The study, taken as a whole, reports: Shorter TCRB CDR3s, moderately but significantly so, marked every one of the four CD4+ subsets in Type 1 diabetes patients.

The antigens for these receptors are not known. TCRB transcripts that were expressed got sequenced, as all of the isolated RNA had been reverse transcribed. Some clones are missing from TCRdb's copy, which holds only in-frame ones; the method was immunoSEQ multiplex PCR. The repertoire holds 300,000 to 350,000 clones, with roughly a tenth as singletons. What was sequenced was central memory CD4+ T cells from blood. These receptor sequences come from a man aged 25-45 years with type 1 diabetes.

Only a few counts were recorded for this clone. The V gene is TRBV6-6, the J gene TRBJ2-4; D uncertain. CDR1 is MNHNY and CDR2 is SVGAGI in the germline V gene (reference sequence). The CDR3 consists of 13 residues. The V end was cut by 6 bases, the J end by 3 bases, with 9 bases between. This CDR3 is CASRVEDKNIQYF. CDR3 DNA sequence: TGTGCCAGCAGAGTGGAAGACAAAAACATTCAGTACTTC.

Only a few counts were recorded for this clone. The chain links TRBV27 to TRBJ1-1; D is undetermined. CDR3 length: 13 residues. CDR1 MNHEY and CDR2 SMNVEV come from the germline V gene (reference sequence). Trimming pared 2 bases from V and 5 bases from J, leaving 9 bases between. This CDR3 reads CASSLIGVTEAFF. CDR3 DNA: TGTGCCAGCAGTTTAATCGGGGTGACTGAAGCTTTCTTT.

Points on this clone: One junction end does not reproduce the germline sequence, and a read error may be involved. The chain links TRBV7-7 to TRBJ1-1; 7 bases are a match to TRBD1. Germline V gene data show CDR1 as SSHAT and CDR2 as FNYEAQ (reference sequence). The CDR3 loop spans 13 amino acids. The CDR3 nucleotides are TGTGCTAGCAGTTTAGACAGGGACACTGAAGCTTTCTTT. Protein: CASSLDRDTEAFF. The full variable domain, completed using reference TRBV7-7 and TRBJ1-1, is GAGVSQSPRYKVTKRGQDVTLRCDPISSHATLYWYQQALGQGPEFLTYFNYEAQPDKSGLPSDRFSAERPEGSISTLTIQRTEQRDSAMYRCASSLDRDTEAFFGQGTRLTVV.

This chain links TRBV19 with TRBJ1-2, with 9 nucleotides matching TRBD1. V lost 7 bases and J lost 3; bases outside the gene matches: 9. Germline V lookup: CDR1 LNHDA, CDR2 SQIVND (reference sequence). The CDR3 runs 15 residues. The CDR3 DNA is TGTGCCAGTACCCGGGGACAGGGAGAGTACTATGGCTACACCTTC. This gives the protein CASTRGQGEYYGYTF. Full variable domain (outside the CDR3, taken from reference TRBV19 and TRBJ1-2): DGGITQSPKYLFRKEGQNVTLSCEQNLNHDAMYWYRQDPGQGLRLIYYSQIVNDFQKGDIAEGYSVSREKKESFPLTVTSAQKNPTAFYLCASTRGQGEYYGYTFGSGTRLTVV.

The chain carries TRBV7-9 and TRBJ1-5; 9 bases are a match to TRBD1. V lost 5 bases, J lost 7 bases, and 6 bases stayed unmatched. The CDR3 runs 14 residues. In germline, CDR1 is SEHNR, CDR2 FQNEAQ (reference sequence). The chain's CDR3 is CASSQTGGGQPQHF. In DNA form, the CDR3 reads TGTGCCAGCAGCCAGACAGGGGGAGGGCAGCCCCAGCATTTT. The entire variable domain, with the rest obtained from reference TRBV7-9 and TRBJ1-5, is as follows: DTGVSQNPRHKITKRGQNVTFRCDPISEHNRLYWYRQTLGQGPEFLTYFQNEAQLEKSRLLSDRFSAERPKGSFSTLEIQRTEQGDSAMYLCASSQTGGGQPQHFGDGTRLSIL.

This rearrangement joins TRBV6-6 to TRBJ2-7, with 8 bases matching TRBD1. V lost 5 bases and J lost 1; bases outside the gene matches: 7. CDR3 length: 15 amino acids. Germline V gives CDR1 MNHNY, CDR2 SVGAGI (reference sequence). CDR3 residues: CASSPVRQGSYEQYF. The DNA for the CDR3 is TGTGCCAGCAGTCCGGTACGACAGGGGTCCTACGAGCAGTACTTC.

This clone has only a few counts. CDR3 coding DNA: TGCGCCAGCAGCCAGGGTTGGTCAGGGTACAATGAGCAGTTCTTC. It encodes CASSQGWSGYNEQFF. The chain is built from TRBV4-3 and TRBJ2-1; a possible D gene is TRBD1 (5 bases). Germline V gives CDR1 LGHNA, CDR2 YSLEER. This CDR3 comprises 15 residues. Trimming stripped 3 bases from V and 4 bases from J, with 13 bases between.

This clone appeared once. This chain uses TRBV30 with TRBJ2-5; tentative D call: TRBD2 (7 bases). Germline V gene sequence: CDR1 GTSNPN, CDR2 SVGIG (reference sequence). The CDR3 spans 14 residues. V lost 0 bases, J lost 5 bases, and 13 bases lay in between. CDR3 protein: CAWSVEGGEETQYF. The CDR3, as DNA: TGTGCCTGGAGTGTTGAGGGGGGGGAGGAGACCCAGTACTTC.

This clone was observed a few times. The chain has TRBV5-5 and TRBJ1-6; TRBD1 might be the D (6 bases). This CDR3 region has 12 residues. V was clipped by 4 bases and J by 15 bases, with 14 bases between them. Germline V gene sequence: CDR1 SGHKS, CDR2 YYEKEE (reference sequence). The CDR3 DNA is TGTGCCAGCAGCCCTACGACAGGCGGCCTCCACTTT. Its translation is CASSPTTGGLHF.